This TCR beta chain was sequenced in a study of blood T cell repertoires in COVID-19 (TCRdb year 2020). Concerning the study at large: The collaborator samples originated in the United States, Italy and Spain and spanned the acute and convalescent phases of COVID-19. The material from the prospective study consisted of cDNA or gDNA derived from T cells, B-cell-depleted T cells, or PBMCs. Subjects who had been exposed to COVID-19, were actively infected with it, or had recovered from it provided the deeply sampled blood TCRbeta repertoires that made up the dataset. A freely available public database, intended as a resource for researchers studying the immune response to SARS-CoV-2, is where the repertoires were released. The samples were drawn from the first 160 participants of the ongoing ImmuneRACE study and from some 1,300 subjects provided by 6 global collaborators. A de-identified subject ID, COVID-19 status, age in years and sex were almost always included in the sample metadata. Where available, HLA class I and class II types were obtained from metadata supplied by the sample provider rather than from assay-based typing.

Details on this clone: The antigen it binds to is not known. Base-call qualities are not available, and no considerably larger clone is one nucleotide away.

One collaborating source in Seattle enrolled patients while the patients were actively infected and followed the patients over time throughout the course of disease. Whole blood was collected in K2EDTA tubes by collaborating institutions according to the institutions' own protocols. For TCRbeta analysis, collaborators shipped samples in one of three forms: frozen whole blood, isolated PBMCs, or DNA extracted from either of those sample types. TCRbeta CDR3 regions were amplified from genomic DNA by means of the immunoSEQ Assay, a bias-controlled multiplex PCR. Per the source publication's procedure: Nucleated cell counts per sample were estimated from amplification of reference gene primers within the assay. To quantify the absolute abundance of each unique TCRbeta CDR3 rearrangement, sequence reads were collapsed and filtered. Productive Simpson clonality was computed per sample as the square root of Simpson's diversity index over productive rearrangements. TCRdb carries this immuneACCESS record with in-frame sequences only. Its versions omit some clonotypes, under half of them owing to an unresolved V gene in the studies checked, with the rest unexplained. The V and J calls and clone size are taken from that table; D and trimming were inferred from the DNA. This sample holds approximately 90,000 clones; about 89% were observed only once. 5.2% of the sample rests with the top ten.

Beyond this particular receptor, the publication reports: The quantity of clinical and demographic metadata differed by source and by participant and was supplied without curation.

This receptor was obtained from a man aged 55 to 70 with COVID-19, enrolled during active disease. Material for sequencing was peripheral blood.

The DNA is as follows: TGTGCCAGCAGCGGGACAGGGGGTAGTAGACGCGGCTACACCTTC. It encodes CASSGTGGSRRGYTF. This receptor chain uses TRBV11-3 and TRBJ1-2; 11 central nucleotides agree with TRBD1. The CDR3 goes from the cysteine to the phenylalanine over 15 residues. Kept here is only the CDR3 DNA, which spans 45 bases and is read in frame from base 1. In the germline V gene, CDR1 corresponds to SGHNT and CDR2 to YENEEA. V lost 5 bases and J lost 8 bases, and the count of bases not matched to a germline gene is 10. Full variable domain (CDR3 extended with the reference TRBV11-3 and TRBJ1-2 proteins): EAGVVQSPRYKIIEKKQPVAFWCNPISGHNTLYWYLQNLGQGPELLIRYENEEAVDDSQLPKDRFSAERLKGVDSTLKIQPAELGDSAVYLCASSGTGGSRRGYTFGSGTRLTVV.